This TCR beta chain is drawn from a study of blood T cell repertoires in COVID-19. Across the study: COVID-19 samples from acute and convalescent phases originated in the United States, Italy and Spain. T cells, B-cell-depleted T cells, or PBMCs provided the cDNA or gDNA that served as material.

From germline, CDR1 is KGHDR and CDR2 SFDVKD. With 12 bases removed from V and 6 bases from J, the gap between germline ends came to 27 bases. This CDR3 has 16 amino acids. The data were produced by immunoSEQ multiplex PCR, yet TCRdb's version contains in-frame clones alone and is incomplete. Seen here are about 220,000 clones, more than 70% observed once, and the top ten hold 3.6%. Material: peripheral blood. The J gene is TRBJ2-3, the V gene TRBV24-1, with D possibly matching TRBD2 (6 bases). The source of this sequence is an elderly woman with acute or convalescent COVID-19. The chain's CDR3 is CAPKKTRWFRQDTQYF. CDR3 in DNA: TGTGCCCCAAAAAAGACTAGATGGTTTCGTCAGGATACGCAGTATTTT.